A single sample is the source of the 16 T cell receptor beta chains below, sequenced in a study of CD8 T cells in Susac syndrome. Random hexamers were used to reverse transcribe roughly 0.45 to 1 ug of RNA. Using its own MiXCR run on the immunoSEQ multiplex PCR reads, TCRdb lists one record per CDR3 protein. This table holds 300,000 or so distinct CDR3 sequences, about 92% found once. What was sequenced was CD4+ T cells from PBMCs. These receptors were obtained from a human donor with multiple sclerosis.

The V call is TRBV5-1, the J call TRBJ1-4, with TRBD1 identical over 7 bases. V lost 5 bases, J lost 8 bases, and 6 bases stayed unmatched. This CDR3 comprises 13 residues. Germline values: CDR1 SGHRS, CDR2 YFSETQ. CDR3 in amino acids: CASSRWDREKLFF. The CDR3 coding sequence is TGCGCCAGCAGTCGATGGGACAGAGAAAAACTGTTTTTT.

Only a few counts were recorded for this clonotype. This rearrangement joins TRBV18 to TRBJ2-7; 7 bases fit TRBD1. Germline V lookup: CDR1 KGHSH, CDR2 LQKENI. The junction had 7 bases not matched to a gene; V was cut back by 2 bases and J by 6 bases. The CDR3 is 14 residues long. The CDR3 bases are TGTGCCAGCTCACCATCCACAGGGGTGAGCGAGCAGTACTTC. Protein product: CASSPSTGVSEQYF.

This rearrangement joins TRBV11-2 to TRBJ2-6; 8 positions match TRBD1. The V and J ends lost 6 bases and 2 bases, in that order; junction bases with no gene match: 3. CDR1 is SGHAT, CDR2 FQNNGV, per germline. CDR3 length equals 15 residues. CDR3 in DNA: TGTGCCAGCAGTCACAGGGGGACTGGGGCCAACGTCCTGACTTTC. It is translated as CASSHRGTGANVLTF.

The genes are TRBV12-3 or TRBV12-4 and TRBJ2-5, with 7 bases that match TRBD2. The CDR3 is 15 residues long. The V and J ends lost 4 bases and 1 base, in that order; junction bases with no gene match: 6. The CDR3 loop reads CASSSQRTSQETQYF. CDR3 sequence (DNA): TGTGCCAGCAGTTCTCAACGGACTAGCCAAGAGACCCAGTACTTC.

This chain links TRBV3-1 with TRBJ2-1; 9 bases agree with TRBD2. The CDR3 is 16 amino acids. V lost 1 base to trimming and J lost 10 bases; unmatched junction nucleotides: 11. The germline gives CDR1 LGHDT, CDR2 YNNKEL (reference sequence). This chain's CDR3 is CASSQGWLAGQGEQFF. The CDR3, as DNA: TGTGCCAGCAGCCAAGGGTGGCTAGCGGGACAAGGAGAGCAGTTCTTC.

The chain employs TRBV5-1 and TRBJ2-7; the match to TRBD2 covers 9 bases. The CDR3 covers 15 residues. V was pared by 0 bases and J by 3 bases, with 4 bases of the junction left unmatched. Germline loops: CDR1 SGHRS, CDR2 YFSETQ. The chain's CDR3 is CASSLGTSEYYEQYF. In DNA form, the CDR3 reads TGCGCCAGCAGCTTGGGGACTAGCGAGTACTACGAGCAGTACTTC.

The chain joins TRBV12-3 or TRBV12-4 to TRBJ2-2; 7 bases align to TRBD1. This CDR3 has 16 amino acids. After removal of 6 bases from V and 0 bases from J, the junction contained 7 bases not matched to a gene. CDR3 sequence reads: CASRGRQGSNTGELFF. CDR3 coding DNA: TGTGCCAGCAGGGGGCGACAGGGTTCGAACACCGGGGAGCTGTTTTTT.

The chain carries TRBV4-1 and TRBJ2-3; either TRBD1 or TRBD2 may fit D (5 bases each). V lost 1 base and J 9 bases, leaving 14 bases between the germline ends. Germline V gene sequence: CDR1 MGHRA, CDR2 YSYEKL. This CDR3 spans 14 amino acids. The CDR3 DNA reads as TGCGCCAGCAGCCAAGGTCTAAGGGACGGGACGCAGTATTTT. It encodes CASSQGLRDGTQYF.

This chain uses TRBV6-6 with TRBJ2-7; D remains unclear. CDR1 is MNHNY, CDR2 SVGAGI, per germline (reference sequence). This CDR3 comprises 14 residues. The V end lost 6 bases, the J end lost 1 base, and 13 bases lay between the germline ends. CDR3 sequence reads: CASSRHLLSYEQYF. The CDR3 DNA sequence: TGTGCCAGCAGCCGACACCTCCTTTCCTACGAGCAGTACTTC.

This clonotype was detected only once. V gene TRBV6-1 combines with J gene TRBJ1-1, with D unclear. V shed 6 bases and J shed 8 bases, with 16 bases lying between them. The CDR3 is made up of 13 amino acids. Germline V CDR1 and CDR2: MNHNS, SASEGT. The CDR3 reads CASSPYTDAEAFF. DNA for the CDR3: TGTGCCAGCAGCCCCTACACAGATGCCGAAGCTTTCTTT.

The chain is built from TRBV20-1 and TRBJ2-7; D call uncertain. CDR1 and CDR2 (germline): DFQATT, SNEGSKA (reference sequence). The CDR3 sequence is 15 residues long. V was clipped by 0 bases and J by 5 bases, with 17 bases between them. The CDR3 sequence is CSAREALSRVDEQYF. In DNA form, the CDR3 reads TGCAGTGCTAGAGAGGCGCTTAGCCGGGTGGACGAGCAGTACTTC.

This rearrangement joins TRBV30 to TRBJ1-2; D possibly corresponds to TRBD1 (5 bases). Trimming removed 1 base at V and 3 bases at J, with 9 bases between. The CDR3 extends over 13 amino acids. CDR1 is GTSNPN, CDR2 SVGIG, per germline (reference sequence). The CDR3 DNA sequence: TGTGCCTGGAGTGGGGGCGAGGACTATGGCTACACCTTC. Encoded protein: CAWSGGEDYGYTF. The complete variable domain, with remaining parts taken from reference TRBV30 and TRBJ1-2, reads SQTIHQWPATLVQPVGSPLSLECTVEGTSNPNLYWYRQAAGRGLQLLFYSVGIGQISSEVPQNLSASRPQDRQFILSSKKLLLSDSGFYLCAWSGGEDYGYTFGSGTRLTVV.

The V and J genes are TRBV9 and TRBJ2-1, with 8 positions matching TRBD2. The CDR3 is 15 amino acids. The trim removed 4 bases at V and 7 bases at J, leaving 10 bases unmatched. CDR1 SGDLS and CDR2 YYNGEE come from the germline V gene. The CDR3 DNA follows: TGTGCCAGCAGCACCACGGGGGGGGCCTGGAATGAGCAGTTCTTC. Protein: CASSTTGGAWNEQFF.

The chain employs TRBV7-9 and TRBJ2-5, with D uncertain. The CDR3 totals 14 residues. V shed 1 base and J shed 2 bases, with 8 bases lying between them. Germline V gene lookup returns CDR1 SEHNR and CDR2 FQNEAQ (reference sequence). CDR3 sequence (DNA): TGTGCCAGCAGCTTAGGGGCCATACAAGAGACCCAGTACTTC. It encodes CASSLGAIQETQYF.

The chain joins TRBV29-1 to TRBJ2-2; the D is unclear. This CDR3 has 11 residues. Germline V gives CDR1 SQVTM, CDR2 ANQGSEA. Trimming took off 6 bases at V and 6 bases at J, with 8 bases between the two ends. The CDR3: CSVKSAGELFF. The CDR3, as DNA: TGCAGCGTCAAGTCCGCCGGGGAGCTGTTTTTT.

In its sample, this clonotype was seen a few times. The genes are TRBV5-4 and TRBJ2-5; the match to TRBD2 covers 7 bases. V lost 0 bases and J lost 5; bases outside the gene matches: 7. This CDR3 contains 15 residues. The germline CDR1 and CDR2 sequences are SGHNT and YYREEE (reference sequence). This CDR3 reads CASSLDSGHHETQYF. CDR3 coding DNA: TGTGCCAGCAGCTTGGATAGCGGGCATCACGAGACCCAGTACTTC.